This T cell receptor (beta chain) derives from a study of blood T cells in healthy people across ages. The CDR3 consists of 16 residues. The germline CDR1 and CDR2 sequences are SGHTA and FQGNSA. Trimming shortened V by 1 base and J by 2 bases, and 12 bases separated the two germline ends. The sample holds a few counts of this clonotype. A J-beta primer mix and a sample-barcoded 5' primer were used in a second PCR of about 7 to 12 cycles. MiXCR was run by TCRdb on the 5' RACE reads, yielding one entry per CDR3 protein. The table shows 1.5 million to 2 million distinct CDR3 sequences, with around half occurring only once.

This chain uses TRBV7-2 with TRBJ2-4; a possible D gene is TRBD1 (6 bases). This receptor was obtained from a woman aged 40 to 55 in good health. Sequenced material: blood. CDR3 coding DNA: TGTGCCAGCAGCTTAGGGGGGACAAGGTCCAAAAACATTCAGTACTTC. Protein: CASSLGGTRSKNIQYF.